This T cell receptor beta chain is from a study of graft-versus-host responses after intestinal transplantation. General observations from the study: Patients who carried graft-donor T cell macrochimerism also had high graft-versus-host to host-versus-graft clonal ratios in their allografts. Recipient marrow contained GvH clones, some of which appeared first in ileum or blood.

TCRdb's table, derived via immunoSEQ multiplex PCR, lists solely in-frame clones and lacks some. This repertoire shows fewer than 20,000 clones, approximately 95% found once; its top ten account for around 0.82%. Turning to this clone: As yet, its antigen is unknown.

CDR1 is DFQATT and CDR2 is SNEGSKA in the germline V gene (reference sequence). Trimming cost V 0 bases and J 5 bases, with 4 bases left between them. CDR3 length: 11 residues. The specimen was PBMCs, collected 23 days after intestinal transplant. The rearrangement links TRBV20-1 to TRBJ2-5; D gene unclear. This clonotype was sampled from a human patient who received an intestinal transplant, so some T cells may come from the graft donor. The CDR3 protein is CSARDRETQYF. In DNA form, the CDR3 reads TGCAGTGCTAGAGACAGGGAGACCCAGTACTTC.